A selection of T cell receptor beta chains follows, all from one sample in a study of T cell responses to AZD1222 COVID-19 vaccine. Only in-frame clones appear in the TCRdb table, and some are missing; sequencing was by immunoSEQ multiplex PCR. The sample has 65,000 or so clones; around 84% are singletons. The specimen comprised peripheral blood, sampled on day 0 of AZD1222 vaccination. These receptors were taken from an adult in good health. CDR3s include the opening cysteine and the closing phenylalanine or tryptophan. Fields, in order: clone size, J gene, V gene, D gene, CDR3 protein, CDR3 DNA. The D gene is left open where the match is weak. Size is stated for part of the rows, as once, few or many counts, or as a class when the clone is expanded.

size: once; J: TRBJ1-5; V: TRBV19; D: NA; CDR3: CASSPLTARGPQHF; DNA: TGTGCCAGTAGTCCCCTCACGGCGAGGGGGCCCCAGCATTTT
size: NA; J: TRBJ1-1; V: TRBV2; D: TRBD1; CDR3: CASSQGVNTEAFF; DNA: TGTGCCAGCAGCCAGGGGGTGAACACTGAAGCTTTCTTT
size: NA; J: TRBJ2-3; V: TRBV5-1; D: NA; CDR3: CATATLDTDTQYF; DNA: TGCGCCACCGCGACACTCGACACAGATACGCAGTATTTT
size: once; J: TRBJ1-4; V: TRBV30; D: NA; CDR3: CAWSVGEKLFF; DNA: TGTGCCTGGAGTGTGGGTGAAAAACTGTTTTTT
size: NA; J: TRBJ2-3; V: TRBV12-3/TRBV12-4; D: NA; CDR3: CASSNVDTQYF; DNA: TGTGCCAGCAGTAACGTAGATACGCAGTATTTT
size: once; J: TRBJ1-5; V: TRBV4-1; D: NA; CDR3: CASSQVGGGGSQPQHF; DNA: TGCGCCAGCAGCCAAGTCGGGGGCGGGGGTTCCCAGCCCCAGCATTTT
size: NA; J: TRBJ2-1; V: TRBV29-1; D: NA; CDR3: CSASQATTEQFF; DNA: TGCAGCGCATCACAAGCTACAACTGAGCAGTTCTTC
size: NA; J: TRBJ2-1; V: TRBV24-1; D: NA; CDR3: CATSDSTRGPYNEQFF; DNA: TGTGCCACCAGTGATTCGACTAGGGGCCCATACAATGAGCAGTTCTTC
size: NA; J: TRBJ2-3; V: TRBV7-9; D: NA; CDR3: CAGRLASLTDTQYF; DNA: TGTGCCGGCCGACTCGCCAGCCTCACAGATACGCAGTATTTT
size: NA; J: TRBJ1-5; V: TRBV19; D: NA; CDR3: CASSISGGALNRGNQPQHF; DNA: TGTGCCAGTAGTATTTCGGGGGGCGCGTTGAATAGGGGCAATCAGCCCCAGCATTTT
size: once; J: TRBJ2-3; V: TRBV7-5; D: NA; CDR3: CARSLTGPDTQYF; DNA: TGTGCCAGAAGCTTAACGGGTCCGGATACGCAGTATTTT
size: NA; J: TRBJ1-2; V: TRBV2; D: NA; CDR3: CASGSRDTAGGYTF; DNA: TGTGCCAGCGGGTCCCGGGACACCGCGGGGGGCTACACCTTC
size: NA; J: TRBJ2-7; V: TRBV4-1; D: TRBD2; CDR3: CASSQEAPGGTNYEQYF; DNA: TGCGCCAGCAGCCAAGAAGCTCCGGGGGGGACGAACTACGAGCAGTACTTC
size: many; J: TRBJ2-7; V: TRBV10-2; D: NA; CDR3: CASTEGLAEQYF; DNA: TGCGCCAGCACTGAAGGGCTAGCCGAGCAGTACTTC
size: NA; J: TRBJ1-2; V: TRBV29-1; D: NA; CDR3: CSVVDRGNYNYGYTF; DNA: TGCAGCGTTGTTGATCGGGGGAACTACAACTATGGCTACACCTTC
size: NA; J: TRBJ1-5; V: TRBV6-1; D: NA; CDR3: CASSEDFTASNQPQHF; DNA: TGTGCCAGCAGTGAAGATTTTACAGCTAGCAATCAGCCCCAGCATTTT
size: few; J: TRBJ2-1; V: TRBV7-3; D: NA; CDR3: CASSFGLSGNEQFF; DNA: TGTGCCAGCAGCTTTGGGCTCAGTGGGAATGAGCAGTTCTTC